The T cell receptor (beta chain) under discussion was sequenced for a study of shared clonotypes between healthy human individuals. Across the whole study: A couple of female and a few male donors aged 18 to 49 were enrolled. General study findings and limits: Generation probabilities were higher for clonotypes shared across all four sorted-subset donors than for unshared ones.

Germline assignment: CDR1 SGDLS and CDR2 YYNGEE. V was pared by 4 bases and J by 2 bases, with 17 bases of the junction left unmatched. The CDR3 has 21 amino acids. The naive CD8 subset, CD45RO-negative cells positively selected for CCR7, excluded terminally differentiated effector memory CD45RA+ cells. A deep-level run was used for the assay. Each sorted subset replicate got 200 ng genomic DNA, roughly 30,000 genomes. Method: immunoSEQ multiplex PCR; TCRdb's copy keeps in-frame clones and lacks some. The sample records around 1,900,000 clones, 93% being singletons. Comment on this clone: Antigen unknown.

This clonotype was obtained from a man younger than 35 in good health. Some clones in this sample may be carry-over from other donors' samples. The V call is TRBV9, the J call TRBJ2-2, with 13 bases lining up with TRBD2. Sequences were obtained from naive CD8+ T cells from PBMCs. The CDR3 region has the DNA TGTGCCAGCAGCCCCGACGGGGGGGAGGGACTAGCGGGACCCAACACCGGGGAGCTGTTTTTT. The encoded protein is CASSPDGGEGLAGPNTGELFF.